What follows are 23 T cell receptor beta chains derived from one specimen sequenced in a study of blood T cell repertoires in COVID-19. Method: immunoSEQ multiplex PCR; TCRdb's copy keeps in-frame clones and lacks some. The profile covers tens of thousands of clones, with about 70% appearing a single time and over 25% taken by the ten largest. Sequences were obtained from peripheral blood. These receptors were obtained from a woman of 80 years or more with active or convalescent COVID-19.

This clone was seen more than once but under ten times. This chain joins TRBV28 and TRBJ2-2; the match to TRBD2 covers 7 bases. Germline V gene sequence: CDR1 MDHEN, CDR2 SYDVKM. CDR3 length: 13 amino acids. Germline trimming cut 8 bases from V and 8 bases from J; bases unmatched to any gene: 8. The CDR3 loop reads CASQSGDRGELFF. The CDR3 DNA is TGTGCCAGCCAAAGCGGGGATAGGGGGGAGCTGTTTTTT.

The chain recombines TRBV7-6 with TRBJ1-6; D unclear. The length of the CDR3 is 15 residues. Looked up from germline, CDR1 is SGHVS and CDR2 is FNYEAQ. V shed 0 bases and J shed 7 bases, with 10 bases lying between them. The CDR3 region has the DNA TGTGCCAGCAGCTTAGCGGGAGGGATGAATTCACCCCTCCACTTT. Amino acid sequence: CASSLAGGMNSPLHF.

The CDR3 DNA follows: TGCGCCAGCAGCCCCTCGGGGGCGAACACCGGGGAGCTGTTTTTT. As protein: CASSPSGANTGELFF. V is TRBV5-1 and J is TRBJ2-2, with D perhaps TRBD2 (6 bases). Germline V gene lookup returns CDR1 SGHRS and CDR2 YFSETQ. V was clipped by 4 bases and J by 0 bases, with 10 bases between them. This CDR3 is 15 amino acids long.

V is TRBV6-5 and J is TRBJ1-6; TRBD1 matches 7 bases. With 6 bases clipped from V and 10 bases from J, the junction kept 12 bases outside the gene matches. This CDR3 is 15 amino acids long. Germline assignment: CDR1 MNHEY and CDR2 SVGAGI. In nucleotides, the CDR3 is TGTGCCAGCAGGGACATGACAGGGCAAGGATCACCCCTCCACTTT. It yields the protein CASRDMTGQGSPLHF.

This chain connects TRBV30 to TRBJ2-2; TRBD2 agrees at 12 bases. The CDR3 has 14 amino acids. The junction had 2 bases not matched to a gene; V was cut back by 5 bases and J by 4 bases. Germline values: CDR1 GTSNPN, CDR2 SVGIG (reference sequence). The CDR3 reads CAWETSGGTGELFF. In DNA form, the CDR3 reads TGTGCCTGGGAGACTAGCGGGGGCACCGGGGAGCTGTTTTTT.

This sequence joins TRBV6-6 and TRBJ1-2; 10 bases agree with TRBD1. The CDR3 sequence is 16 residues long. The V and J ends lost 2 bases and 1 base, in that order; junction bases with no gene match: 4. Germline V gene data show CDR1 as MNHNY and CDR2 as SVGAGI (reference sequence). The CDR3 bases are TGTGCCAGCAGTTACCCGACAGGGGGCGTTAACTATGGCTACACCTTC. Amino acid sequence: CASSYPTGGVNYGYTF.

V gene TRBV5-1 combines with J gene TRBJ2-7, with a possible D match to TRBD2 (6 bases). V gave up 4 bases and J gave up 0 bases, with 14 bases separating them. This CDR3 is 15 amino acids long. CDR1 and CDR2 from the germline V gene are SGHRS and YFSETQ. The CDR3 bases are TGCGCCAGCAGCCGAGTTCCCGGGAGCTCCTACGAGCAGTACTTC. Protein: CASSRVPGSSYEQYF.

This CDR3 reads CASSSTPDRATDTQYF. The CDR3 nucleotides read TGTGCCAGCAGTTCAACCCCGGACAGGGCCACAGATACGCAGTATTTT. J is TRBJ2-3 and V is TRBV11-1, with 8 nucleotides matching TRBD1. This CDR3 has 16 residues. Trimming at V came to 6 bases and at J to 2 bases, leaving 10 bases not matched to a gene. CDR1 is SGHAT and CDR2 is FQDESV in the germline V gene (reference sequence). The whole variable domain, remainder taken from reference TRBV11-1 and TRBJ2-3, is EAEVAQSPRYKITEKSQAVAFWCDPISGHATLYWYRQILGQGPELLVQFQDESVVDDSQLPKDRFSAERLKGVDSTLKIQPAELGDSAMYLCASSSTPDRATDTQYFGPGTRLTVL.

The rearrangement joins TRBV6-2 or TRBV6-3 to TRBJ1-5; D gene uncertain. The V end was cut by 6 bases, the J end by 0 bases, with 9 bases between. Germline V gene lookup returns CDR1 MNHEY and CDR2 SVGEGT. The CDR3 extends over 14 amino acids. In DNA, the CDR3 is TGTGCCAGCAGCTCCACATATAGCAATCAGCCCCAGCATTTT. Protein sequence: CASSSTYSNQPQHF.

Written as DNA, the CDR3 is TGTGCCAGCTGGGTCCGGACTAGAGGCGAGACCCAGTACTTC. It is translated as CASWVRTRGETQYF. J is TRBJ2-5 and V is TRBV6-7; 7 bases agree with TRBD2. TRBV6-7 is an ORF for which the function is uncertain. This CDR3 comprises 14 residues. The V gene end was trimmed by 8 bases and the J gene end by 5 bases; junction bases not matched to a gene: 11.

The chain combines TRBV18 with TRBJ2-3; D is possibly TRBD1 (7 bases). V was cut by 3 bases and J by 2 bases, with 33 bases left in between. The CDR3 length is 22 residues. Germline V gives CDR1 KGHSH, CDR2 LQKENI. CDR3 in amino acids: CASSPLKGQNPLWGLITDTQYF. DNA for the CDR3: TGTGCCAGCTCACCGTTAAAGGGACAGAACCCTTTGTGGGGACTTATCACAGATACGCAGTATTTT.

The chain combines TRBV4-3 with TRBJ1-5; D may be TRBD1 (5 bases). The germline CDR1 and CDR2 sequences are LGHNA and YSLEER. The CDR3 has 16 residues. Trimming shortened V by 0 bases and J by 7 bases, and 16 bases separated the two germline ends. CDR3 bases: TGCGCCAGCAGCCAAGATCTTGATGGGGCATGGCAGCCCCAGCATTTT. Amino acids: CASSQDLDGAWQPQHF.

There are a few counts of this clone. The V and J genes are TRBV28 and TRBJ2-7; D is ambiguous. The CDR3 contains 13 residues. Trimming took 2 bases from V and 4 from J, leaving 9 bases between them. CDR1 and CDR2 from the germline V gene are MDHEN and SYDVKM. The DNA for the CDR3 is TGTGCCAGCAGTTTAGGCTTGAGGTACGAGCAGTACTTC. Translated, it gives CASSLGLRYEQYF.

The V and J genes are TRBV18 and TRBJ1-5; 8 positions agree with TRBD1. CDR1 is KGHSH and CDR2 is LQKENI in the germline V gene. The length of the CDR3 is 15 residues. With V trimmed by 3 bases and J by 4 bases, 5 bases remained unmatched. CDR3 in DNA: TGTGCCAGCTCACCCTACGGACAGGGAAATCAGCCCCAGCATTTT. Translating it yields CASSPYGQGNQPQHF. The full variable domain, in which reference TRBV18 and TRBJ1-5 provide the parts outside the CDR3, is NAGVMQNPRHLVRRRGQEARLRCSPMKGHSHVYWYRQLPEEGLKFMVYLQKENIIDESGMPKERFSAEFPKEGPSILRIQQVVRGDSAAYFCASSPYGQGNQPQHFGDGTRLSIL.

V and J are TRBV2 and TRBJ2-5, with 8 bases matching TRBD1. The CDR3 has 14 amino acids. CDR1 SNHLY and CDR2 FYNNEI come from the germline V gene. With 6 bases clipped from V and 3 bases from J, the junction kept 6 bases outside the gene matches. Here the CDR3 DNA reads TGTGCCAGCAGCGAGACAGGGGAGGAAGAGACCCAGTACTTC. This sequence encodes CASSETGEEETQYF.

This clone was detected only once. The chain uses TRBV7-8 and TRBJ2-5, with 7 bases matching TRBD2. CDR1 is SGHVS and CDR2 is FQNEAQ in the germline V gene. Trimming took 5 bases from V and 2 from J; bases not matched to a gene: 5. This CDR3 region has 14 residues. The CDR3 DNA follows: TGTGCCAGCAGCCGAAGGACTAGTCAAGAGACCCAGTACTTC. Residues: CASSRRTSQETQYF.

J is TRBJ2-1 and V is TRBV5-6; 7 nucleotides agree with TRBD1. This CDR3 has 14 residues. With V trimmed by 0 bases and J by 5 bases, 2 bases remained unmatched. Germline CDR1 is SGHDT and CDR2 is YYEEEE. The CDR3 here is CASSLGDRHNEQFF. The CDR3, as DNA: TGTGCCAGCAGCTTGGGGGACAGACACAATGAGCAGTTCTTC. Together with reference TRBV5-6 and TRBJ2-1, the CDR3 gives the full variable domain: DAGVTQSPTHLIKTRGQQVTLRCSPKSGHDTVSWYQQALGQGPQFIFQYYEEEERQRGNFPDRFSGHQFPNYSSELNVNALLLGDSALYLCASSLGDRHNEQFFGPGTRLTVL.

The genes are TRBV5-1 and TRBJ2-5; TRBD2 aligns across 8 bases. This CDR3 is 16 amino acids long. V was pared by 5 bases and J by 5 bases, with 14 bases of the junction left unmatched. Germline V gives CDR1 SGHRS, CDR2 YFSETQ. CDR3 loop: CASSNLAGGAMETQYF. CDR3 nucleotide sequence: TGCGCCAGCAGTAATCTGGCCGGGGGGGCAATGGAGACCCAGTACTTC.

V gene TRBV27 combines with J gene TRBJ1-5, with 9 positions matching TRBD1. V gave up 6 bases and J gave up 6 bases; unmatched junction bases: 9. CDR3 size: 15 residues. Germline CDR1 and CDR2: MNHEY and SMNVEV (reference sequence). This CDR3 is CASSYTGGAGQPQHF. The DNA of the CDR3 is TGTGCCAGCAGCTATACAGGGGGCGCGGGTCAGCCCCAGCATTTT.

The chain links TRBV5-4 to TRBJ1-1; D might be TRBD1 (6 bases). The V gene's germline CDR1 is SGHNT and CDR2 YYREEE (reference sequence). CDR3 length: 11 amino acids. V lost 1 base, J lost 8 bases, and 6 bases lay in between. CDR3 nucleotide sequence: TGTGCCAGCAGCTTGAGGGGGGAAGCTTTCTTT. Protein product: CASSLRGEAFF.

The chain couples TRBV25-1 to TRBJ1-2, with D unresolved. Germline V gives CDR1 MGHDK, CDR2 SYGVNS. V was cut by 5 bases and J by 5 bases, with 6 bases left in between. This CDR3 has 11 residues. The DNA for the CDR3 is TGTGCCAGCAGTCTCGGGTATGGCTACACCTTC. This translates into CASSLGYGYTF.

This clone came up once. The chain has TRBV27 and TRBJ2-2, with TRBD1 identical over 8 bases. The germline CDR1 and CDR2 sequences are MNHEY and SMNVEV (reference sequence). Trimming at V came to 6 bases and at J to 2 bases, leaving 2 bases not matched to a gene. The CDR3 consists of 14 residues. The CDR3 bases are TGTGCCAGCAGAGGGACAGGCAACACCGGGGAGCTGTTTTTT. It specifies CASRGTGNTGELFF.

The chain couples TRBV15 to TRBJ2-7; 8 nucleotides align to TRBD1. The length of the CDR3 is 12 residues. CDR1 and CDR2 (germline): LNHNV, YYDKDF (reference sequence). Unmatched junction bases numbered 2, after V lost 4 bases and J lost 6 bases. The CDR3 reads CATSMTGAEQYF. For the CDR3, the DNA is TGTGCCACCAGCATGACAGGGGCCGAGCAGTACTTC.